This paragraph covers one T cell receptor beta chain sequence. The sample carries other DNA sequences with the same CDR3. The sample belongs to a study of shared clonotypes between healthy human individuals. Assay runs were performed at deep level. The protocol was immunoSEQ multiplex PCR, while the TCRdb copy is restricted to in-frame clones and leaves out a portion. The sample includes around 100,000 clones, roughly two thirds seen only once; the top ten take 45% to 50%. Per the germline V gene, CDR1 is MNHEY and CDR2 is SMNVEV (reference sequence). The ends were cut back, 3 bases at V and 7 bases at J, with 13 bases in the middle. This CDR3 region has 14 residues.

This sequence joins TRBV27 and TRBJ2-1; tentatively, D is TRBD1 (5 bases). The receptor was derived from a man aged 25 to 45 in good health. The specimen was memory CD8+ T cells sorted from blood. As for subset: CD45RO+ cells pooled with CCR7-negative TemRA cells. CDR3 DNA sequence: TGTGCCAGCAGTTTTGTAGGGGCAGGAAATGAGCAGTTCTTC. Its protein product is CASSFVGAGNEQFF.